The clone carrying this T cell receptor beta chain was seen a few times. Antigen: not known. These data originate in a study of vaccination and CD4 T cells after COVID-19. Across the whole study: Samples were taken after vaccination, a median of roughly 70 days after dose two, with a range of 14 to 241.

CDR1 is MDHEN and CDR2 is SYDVKM in the germline V gene. V lost 6 bases, J lost 3 bases, and 10 bases stayed unmatched. CDR3 size: 15 residues. Noted treatment: roughly nine-day PBMC culture with coronavirus spike peptide pools or control peptides (ViraFEST assay). The Oncomine TCR Beta short-read assay sequenced DNA from cultured CD4+ T cells. TCRdb fed the PCR reads into MiXCR, producing one record per CDR3 protein. The repertoire includes under 20,000 distinct CDR3 sequences, around two fifths of them detected once, and 5.5% to 8.5% sits in the top ten. Study-wide results and caveats: Researchers report that 304 of 307 vaccine-specific clones in convalescent patients proved spike mono-reactive.

The gene calls are TRBV28 and TRBJ1-2; 7 nucleotides line up with TRBD1. The clonotype originates from a human donor who had recovered from COVID-19. This specimen was CD4+ T cells from blood, cultured in vitro, taken after SARS-CoV-2 vaccination. CDR3 region: CASSPIRQGHYGYTF. CDR3 nucleotide sequence: TGTGCCAGCAGCCCCATTAGACAGGGACACTATGGCTACACCTTC.